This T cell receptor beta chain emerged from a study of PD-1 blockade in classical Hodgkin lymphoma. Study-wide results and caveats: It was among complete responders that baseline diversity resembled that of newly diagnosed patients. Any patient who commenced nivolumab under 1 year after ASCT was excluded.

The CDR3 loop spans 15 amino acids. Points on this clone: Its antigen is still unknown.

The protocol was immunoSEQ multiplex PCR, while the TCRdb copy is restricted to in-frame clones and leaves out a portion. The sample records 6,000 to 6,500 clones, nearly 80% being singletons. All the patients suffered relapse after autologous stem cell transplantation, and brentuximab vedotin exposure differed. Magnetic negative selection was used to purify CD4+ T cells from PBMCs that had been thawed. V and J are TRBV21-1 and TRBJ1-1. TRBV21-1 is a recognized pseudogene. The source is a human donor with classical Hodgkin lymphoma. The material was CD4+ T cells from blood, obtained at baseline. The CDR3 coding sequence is TGTGCCAGCAGCAAAAGGTCGCATATCAACACTGAAGCTTTCTTT. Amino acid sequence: CASSKRSHINTEAFF.